The 28 T cell receptor beta chains below all came from one sample that was sequenced in a study of T cell responses to AZD1222 COVID-19 vaccine. This table comes from immunoSEQ multiplex PCR, and its TCRdb copy is limited to in-frame clones, with some not included. The sample lists approximately 97,000 clones, 91% occurring once. The specimen comprised peripheral blood, sampled on day 0 of AZD1222 vaccination. These receptors came from an adult in good health.

The V gene is TRBV6-5, the J gene TRBJ1-2; D ambiguous. Germline CDR1 MNHEY, CDR2 SVGAGI. The ends were cut back, 6 bases at V and 4 bases at J, with 15 bases in the middle. This CDR3 spans 14 amino acids. Here the CDR3 reads CASREGYPSYGYTF. In DNA form, the CDR3 reads TGTGCCAGCAGGGAGGGTTATCCCTCCTATGGCTACACCTTC.

This clone occurred a few times. The chain combines TRBV6-4 with TRBJ2-3; tentatively, D is TRBD2 (6 bases). Trimming pared 2 bases from V and 1 base from J, leaving 10 bases between. The CDR3 spans 15 residues. Germline CDR1 MRHNA, CDR2 SNTAGT. The CDR3 DNA reads as TGTGCCAGCAGTGACCAGGGAGGTGGCACAGATACGCAGTATTTT. Protein sequence: CASSDQGGGTDTQYF.

V usage is TRBV7-9 and J usage is TRBJ2-7, with a tentative D call TRBD1 (6 bases). The V end was cut by 5 bases, the J end by 4 bases, with 9 bases between. Germline CDR1 and CDR2: SEHNR and FQNEAQ (reference sequence). The CDR3 totals 12 residues. The CDR3 DNA is TGTGCCAGCAGCCCAGGGACATACGAGCAGTACTTC. The encoded protein is CASSPGTYEQYF.

The V gene is TRBV11-2, the J gene TRBJ2-7, with 13 bases matching TRBD2. CDR1 is SGHAT and CDR2 is FQNNGV in the germline V gene. J lost 5 bases, V lost 6 bases, and 4 bases had no gene match. The CDR3 contains 14 residues. The CDR3 reads CASSPTSGGNEQYF. The CDR3 DNA sequence: TGTGCCAGCAGTCCGACTAGCGGGGGGAACGAGCAGTACTTC.

The V call is TRBV28, the J call TRBJ1-5; 8 bases map to TRBD1. Germline V gene lookup returns CDR1 MDHEN and CDR2 SYDVKM. The CDR3 has 15 residues. Losses at the gene ends were 6 bases for V and 3 bases for J; bases not matched to a gene: 7. Written as DNA, the CDR3 is TGTGCCAGCAGCCCCAGGACAGGGTCCAATCAGCCCCAGCATTTT. As protein: CASSPRTGSNQPQHF.

Comment on this clone: An end of the junction does not agree with germline; a read error may underlie this. The chain employs TRBV3-1 (or the pseudogene TRBV3-2) and TRBJ2-7; no firm D call. Germline CDR1 reads LGHDT; CDR2 reads YNNKEL (reference sequence). The CDR3 spans 15 residues. CDR3 DNA sequence: TGTGCCAGCAGCCAAGATTTAGCTTTGGCACGCCTGGTGTTCTTC. Its translation: CASSQDLALARLVFF.

V and J are TRBV10-3 and TRBJ2-2; D gene ambiguous. The CDR3 runs 14 residues. Germline-derived CDR1 and CDR2 are ENHRY and SYGVKD. V was cut by 2 bases and J by 2 bases, with 6 bases left in between. CDR3 nucleotide sequence: TGTGCCATCAGTGAGCAGGAAAACACCGGGGAGCTGTTTTTT. Translation gives CAISEQENTGELFF.

The rearrangement links TRBV5-1 to TRBJ1-1; 7 bases agree with TRBD1. The ends lost 4 bases at V and 0 bases at J; junction bases unmatched: 15. The CDR3 spans 18 residues. CDR1 is SGHRS and CDR2 is YFSETQ in the germline V gene. Written as DNA, the CDR3 is TGCGCCAGCAGCCTGGAAAACAGGGGACGAGCCATGAACACTGAAGCTTTCTTT. This gives the protein CASSLENRGRAMNTEAFF.

V is TRBV4-2 and J is TRBJ1-2; perhaps TRBD1 as D (6 bases). Trimming took off 0 bases at V and 2 bases at J, with 13 bases between the two ends. This CDR3 has 16 amino acids. Germline CDR1 LGHNA, CDR2 YNFKEQ. The CDR3 reads CASSQDGPTGNYGYTF. The DNA for the CDR3 is TGTGCCAGCAGCCAAGATGGCCCGACAGGCAACTATGGCTACACCTTC.

In regard to this clone: This could be a read error, since a much larger clone is one nucleotide away. The J gene is TRBJ1-5, the V gene TRBV12-3 or TRBV12-4; no reliable D call. Deletions cut 3 bases from V and 0 bases from J, with 0 bases between. The CDR3 is 12 residues long. The CDR3 bases are TGTGCCAGCAGTTTTAGCAATCAGCCCCAGCATTTT. Its protein product is CASSFSNQPQHF.

The chain uses TRBV7-9 and TRBJ2-3; TRBD2 agrees at 8 bases. CDR1 is SEHNR, CDR2 FQNEAQ, per germline (reference sequence). This CDR3 is 15 amino acids long. The J segment lost 4 bases and the V segment lost 5 bases, leaving 8 bases of the junction unmatched. CDR3: CASSPGGGGPDTQYF. CDR3 DNA: TGTGCCAGCAGCCCCGGGGGGGGTGGGCCAGATACGCAGTATTTT.

The CDR3 spells CASRSGTSGIKQYF. CDR3 bases: TGTGCCAGCCGTTCCGGGACTAGCGGGATAAAGCAGTATTTT. This chain joins TRBV27 and TRBJ2-3; 13 bases agree with TRBD2. The CDR3 covers 14 residues. Germline CDR1 reads MNHEY; CDR2 reads SMNVEV (reference sequence). Trimming took 8 bases from V and 11 from J; bases not matched to a gene: 10.

This chain uses TRBV2 with TRBJ1-5, with D possibly being TRBD1 (5 bases). Trimming removed 7 bases at V and 3 bases at J, with 16 bases between. CDR1 is SNHLY and CDR2 is FYNNEI in the germline V gene. This CDR3 comprises 15 residues. In DNA form, the CDR3 reads TGTGCCAGCACTCATCGGTTCAGGGACAATCAGCCCCAGCATTTT. Translated: CASTHRFRDNQPQHF. Full variable domain (rest looked up from reference TRBV2 and TRBJ1-5): EPEVTQTPSHQVTQMGQEVILRCVPISNHLYFYWYRQILGQKVEFLVSFYNNEISEKSEIFDDQFSVERPDGSNFTLKIRSTKLEDSAMYFCASTHRFRDNQPQHFGDGTRLSIL.

This CDR3 reads CASSIDSLNEKLFF. The CDR3 bases are TGTGCCAGCAGTATAGACAGCCTAAATGAAAAACTGTTTTTT. The chain joins TRBV28 to TRBJ1-4; tentative D call: TRBD1 (5 bases). This CDR3 contains 14 residues. V lost 5 bases, J lost 5 bases, and 12 bases lay in between. CDR1 and CDR2 from the germline V gene are MDHEN and SYDVKM.

The chain is built from TRBV5-1 and TRBJ1-3; possible D gene TRBD1, 5 bases. The V end was cut by 5 bases, the J end by 8 bases, with 14 bases between. CDR3 length equals 13 residues. Germline V gene lookup returns CDR1 SGHRS and CDR2 YFSETQ. CDR3 bases: TGCGCCAGCAGTCTTTCAGGGTTGGACACCATATATTTT. Its protein is CASSLSGLDTIYF. Supplemented by reference TRBV5-1 and TRBJ1-3, the full variable domain reads KAGVTQTPRYLIKTRGQQVTLSCSPISGHRSVSWYQQTPGQGLQFLFEYFSETQRNKGNFPGRFSGRQFSNSRSEMNVSTLELGDSALYLCASSLSGLDTIYFGEGSWLTVV.

This clone occurred once. The chain employs TRBV29-1 and TRBJ2-5; D unresolved. The CDR3 is made up of 14 amino acids. V shed 3 bases and J shed 4 bases, with 15 bases lying between them. Germline assignment: CDR1 SQVTM and CDR2 ANQGSEA. CDR3: CSVERPSLGETQYF. CDR3 in DNA: TGCAGCGTTGAGAGACCCAGCCTTGGAGAGACCCAGTACTTC.

The chain links TRBV7-3 to TRBJ1-2; D is unclear. Germline CDR1 is SGHTA and CDR2 is FQGTGA. Trimming cost V 0 bases and J 2 bases, with 7 bases left between them. The CDR3 runs to 14 residues. The CDR3 DNA sequence: TGTGCCAGCAGCTTAACGGGGAACAACTATGGCTACACCTTC. Its translation is CASSLTGNNYGYTF.

The rearrangement links TRBV19 to TRBJ2-4, with TRBD1 matching over 8 bases. Germline V gene lookup returns CDR1 LNHDA and CDR2 SQIVND (reference sequence). Trimming took 3 bases from V and 8 from J; bases not matched to a gene: 12. This CDR3 has 16 residues. The CDR3 nucleotides read TGTGCCAGTAGTATCCAGGGGAGGACAGGGTGGGACATTCAGTACTTC. Residues: CASSIQGRTGWDIQYF.

This clone was counted a single time. The chain carries TRBV7-9 and TRBJ1-2, with D unresolved. With 6 bases removed from V and 14 bases from J, the gap between germline ends came to 19 bases. The CDR3 extends over 12 amino acids. In germline, CDR1 is SEHNR, CDR2 FQNEAQ (reference sequence). CDR3 amino acids: CASRHWAGARTF. For the CDR3, the DNA is TGTGCCAGCAGGCACTGGGCAGGAGCGCGGACCTTC.

This chain uses TRBV5-6 with TRBJ1-2; no clear D gene. Trimming removed 6 bases at V and 5 bases at J, with 8 bases between. Germline V gene lookup returns CDR1 SGHDT and CDR2 YYEEEE. The CDR3 contains 11 residues. The CDR3 loop reads CASNVGYGYTF. The CDR3 coding sequence is TGTGCCAGCAATGTAGGGTATGGCTACACCTTC.

The chain recombines TRBV25-1 with TRBJ1-2; D is uncertain. Between the trimmed V and J ends, which lost 3 bases and 4 bases, there was a span of 12 bases. This CDR3 has 14 residues. The germline CDR1 and CDR2 sequences are MGHDK and SYGVNS. The CDR3, as DNA: TGTGCCAGCAGTGACAATCCGGAGGCCTATGGCTACACCTTC. Translation: CASSDNPEAYGYTF.

Details on this clone: Other nucleotide sequences in the sample specify the same CDR3. This sequence joins TRBV19 and TRBJ2-2, with D possibly matching TRBD2 (5 bases). The germline gives CDR1 LNHDA, CDR2 SQIVND (reference sequence). Trimming cost V 3 bases and J 4 bases, with 9 bases left between them. CDR3 length: 14 residues. DNA of the CDR3: TGTGCCAGTAGTATTGGACGGGGCACCGGGGAGCTGTTTTTT. Translation: CASSIGRGTGELFF.

The chain joins TRBV28 to TRBJ2-3; a weak D match, TRBD2 (5 bases). V lost 5 bases, J lost 0 bases, and 15 bases lay in between. The CDR3 totals 16 residues. Germline lookup yields CDR1 MDHEN and CDR2 SYDVKM. Written as DNA, the CDR3 is TGTGCCAGCAGTATTGGACTTCCGGAGAGCACAGATACGCAGTATTTT. Translating gives CASSIGLPESTDTQYF.

V and J are TRBV29-1 and TRBJ2-2, with no clear D. Germline CDR1 SQVTM, CDR2 ANQGSEA. Deletions cut 3 bases from V and 2 bases from J, with 7 bases between. The length of the CDR3 is 13 residues. The CDR3 loop reads CSVDAQNTGELFF. The DNA of the CDR3 is TGCAGCGTTGATGCGCAAAACACCGGGGAGCTGTTTTTT.

This chain connects TRBV19 to TRBJ1-2; a possible D gene is TRBD1 (6 bases). The ends were cut back, 5 bases at V and 8 bases at J, with 15 bases in the middle. This CDR3 is built from 13 residues. The germline V gene encodes CDR1 LNHDA and CDR2 SQIVND (reference sequence). Here the CDR3 reads CASSYRASGGYTF. The CDR3 bases are TGTGCCAGTAGTTACAGGGCCTCGGGAGGCTACACCTTC.

V is TRBV7-3 and J is TRBJ2-7; 10 nucleotides align to TRBD2. The CDR3 is 15 residues long. V lost 2 bases, J lost 0 bases, and 1 base stayed unmatched. Germline lookup yields CDR1 SGHTA and CDR2 FQGTGA. The DNA of the CDR3 is TGTGCCAGCAGCTTAGCTAGCGGGAGCTCCTACGAGCAGTACTTC. This codes for CASSLASGSSYEQYF.

This chain uses TRBV6-2 or TRBV6-3 with TRBJ1-5; 7 bases are shared with TRBD1. Looked up from germline, CDR1 is MNHEY and CDR2 is SVGEGT. The CDR3 extends over 18 amino acids. V dropped 4 bases and J dropped 0; count of bases not matched to a gene: 12. The CDR3 region has the DNA TGTGCCAGCAGTTTGACAGGGCCCGAAATTTATAGCAATCAGCCCCAGCATTTT. Its protein is CASSLTGPEIYSNQPQHF.

The V and J genes are TRBV19 and TRBJ1-2; maybe TRBD1 (6 bases). Looked up from germline, CDR1 is LNHDA and CDR2 is SQIVND (reference sequence). The V and J ends lost 5 bases and 5 bases respectively, with 15 bases between them. This CDR3 is built from 14 residues. CDR3 loop: CASSPLGGSYGYTF. The CDR3 DNA reads as TGTGCCAGTAGTCCCTTAGGGGGAAGTTATGGCTACACCTTC.